This T cell receptor (beta chain) was captured in a study of T-cell reconstitution after alpha-beta-depleted transplantation in children. Study findings and constraints: Counts and diversity of T cells one year after transplant came mostly from newly produced T cells.

Turning to this clonotype: No antigen is known for it.

Between the trimmed V and J ends, which lost 4 bases and 2 bases, there was a span of 12 bases. This CDR3 contains 15 residues. In germline, CDR1 is MRHNA, CDR2 SNTAGT. Using unique molecular identifiers, the investigators prepared the TCRbeta library. TCRdb re-analysed the PCR reads in MiXCR, keeping a single row per CDR3 protein. The sample yields approximately 220,000 distinct CDR3 sequences, roughly 18% seen once. The chain employs TRBV6-4 and TRBJ2-1; a possible D gene is TRBD2 (5 bases). This sequence originates from a male patient between 2 and 15 years old who had a stem cell transplant for acute lymphoblastic leukemia, so the T cells may come from the graft donor. The sequencing used PBMCs, mostly from graft donor cells, collected 360 days after TCRalphabeta/CD19-depleted stem cell transplant. CDR3 sequence (DNA): TGTGCCAGCAGTGCCCCGAGGGCCGCCTACAATGAGCAGTTCTTC. It translates to CASSAPRAAYNEQFF.